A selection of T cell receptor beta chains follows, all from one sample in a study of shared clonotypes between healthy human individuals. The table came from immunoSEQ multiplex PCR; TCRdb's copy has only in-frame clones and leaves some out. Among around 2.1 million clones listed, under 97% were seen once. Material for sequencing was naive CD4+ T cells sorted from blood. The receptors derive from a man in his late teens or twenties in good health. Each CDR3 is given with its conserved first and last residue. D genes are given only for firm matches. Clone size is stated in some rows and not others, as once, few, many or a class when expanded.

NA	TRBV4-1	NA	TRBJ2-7	CASSHGPGASYEQYF	TGCGCCAGCAGCCACGGTCCGGGGGCCAGCTACGAGCAGTACTTC
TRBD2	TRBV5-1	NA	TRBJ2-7	CASGTGTSVYEQYF	TGCGCCAGCGGGACCGGGACTAGCGTCTACGAGCAGTACTTC
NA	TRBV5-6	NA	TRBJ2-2	CASSLRVSGVNTGELFF	TGTGCCAGCAGCTTAAGAGTGTCAGGGGTGAACACCGGGGAGCTGTTTTTT
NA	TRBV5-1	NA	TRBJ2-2	CASSLSASNTGELFF	TGCGCCAGCAGCTTGTCGGCTTCGAACACCGGGGAGCTATTTTTT
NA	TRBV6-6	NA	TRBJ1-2	CASTPGQRTGYTF	TGTGCCAGCACCCCAGGACAGCGAACGGGCTACACCTTC
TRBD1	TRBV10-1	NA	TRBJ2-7	CASSNTRTGLYEQYF	TGCGCCAGCAGTAACACTAGGACAGGCCTCTACGAGCAGTACTTC
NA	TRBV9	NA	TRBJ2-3	CASSPTLAVPTDTQYF	TGTGCCAGCAGCCCAACACTGGCCGTCCCCACAGATACGCAGTATTTT
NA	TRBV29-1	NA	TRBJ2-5	CSVVASKETQYF	TGCAGCGTTGTGGCTAGCAAAGAGACCCAGTACTTC
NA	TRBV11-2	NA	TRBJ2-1	CASSFAAYNEQFF	TGTGCCAGCAGCTTTGCGGCTTACAATGAGCAGTTCTTC
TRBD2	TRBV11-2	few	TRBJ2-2	CASSLLAGRYNTGELFF	TGTGCCAGCAGCTTACTAGCGGGAAGATACAACACCGGGGAGCTGTTTTTT
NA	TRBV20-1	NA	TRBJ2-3	CSARVPDTQYF	TGCAGTGCTAGAGTCCCGGATACGCAGTATTTT
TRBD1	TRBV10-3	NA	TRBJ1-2	CAISGTDLGYGYTF	TGTGCCATCAGCGGGACAGACCTGGGGTATGGCTACACCTTC
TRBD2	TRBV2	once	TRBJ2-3	CASRLAGADTQYF	TGTGCCAGCAGACTAGCGGGTGCAGATACGCAGTATTTT
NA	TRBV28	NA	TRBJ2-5	CASSSLELLGETQYF	TGTGCCAGCAGCTCCCTGGAGCTTTTGGGGGAGACCCAGTACTTC
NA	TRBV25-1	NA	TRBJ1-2	CASSQKGHGYTF	TGTGCCAGCAGCCAAAAGGGACATGGCTACACCTTC
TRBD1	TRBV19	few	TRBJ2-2	CASRIDRATGELFF	TGTGCCAGTAGGATCGACAGGGCCACCGGGGAGCTGTTTTTT
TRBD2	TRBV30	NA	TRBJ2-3	CACKIAGGTDTQYF	TGTGCCTGCAAAATAGCGGGGGGCACAGATACGCAGTATTTT
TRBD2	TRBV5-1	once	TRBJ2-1	CASSSLAGSYNEQFF	TGCGCCAGCAGCTCTCTAGCGGGCTCCTACAATGAGCAGTTCTTC
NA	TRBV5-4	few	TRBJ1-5	CASSAAPEGDQPQHF	TGTGCCAGCAGCGCGGCCCCGGAGGGGGATCAGCCCCAGCATTTT
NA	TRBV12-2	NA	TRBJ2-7	CASRLGFADEQYF	TGTGCAAGTCGCTTAGGGTTCGCCGACGAGCAGTACTTC
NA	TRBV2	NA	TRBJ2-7	CASSGLGSYEQYF	TGTGCCAGCAGTGGGTTGGGATCTTACGAGCAGTACTTC
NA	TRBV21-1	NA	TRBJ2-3	CASRLDLHGQRITDTQYF	TGTGCCAGCAGACTGGATCTCCACGGACAGCGGATCACAGATACGCAGTATTTT
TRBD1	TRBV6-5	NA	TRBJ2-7	CASSYDRDSPSYEQYF	TGTGCCAGCAGTTATGACCGGGACAGTCCCTCCTACGAGCAGTACTTC
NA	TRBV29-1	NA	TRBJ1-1	CSVYRVYTEAFF	TGCAGCGTATATCGGGTTTATACTGAAGCTTTCTTT
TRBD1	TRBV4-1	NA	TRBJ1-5	CASSPQGAGNQPQHF	TGCGCCAGCAGCCCCCAGGGGGCGGGCAATCAGCCCCAGCATTTT
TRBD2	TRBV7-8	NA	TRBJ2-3	CASSFASGYTDTQYF	TGTGCCAGCAGCTTCGCTAGCGGCTACACAGATACGCAGTATTTT
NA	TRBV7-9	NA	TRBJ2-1	CASSLTGEGSGEQFF	TGTGCCAGCAGCTTAACGGGAGAGGGTTCTGGTGAGCAGTTCTTC
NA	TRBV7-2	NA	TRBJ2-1	CASSLGDARLSSYNEQFF	TGTGCCAGCAGCTTAGGGGATGCCCGACTGAGCTCCTACAATGAGCAGTTCTTC
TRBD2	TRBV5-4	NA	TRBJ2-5	CASSYGRGEGETQYF	TGTGCCAGCAGCTATGGGCGTGGGGAGGGAGAGACCCAGTACTTC
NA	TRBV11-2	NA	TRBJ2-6	CASSPSIAGTGANVLTF	TGTGCCAGCAGCCCCTCAATTGCGGGGACTGGGGCCAACGTCCTGACTTTC
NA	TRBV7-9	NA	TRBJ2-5	CASSSTRGLQPQYF	TGTGCCAGCAGCTCGACTAGGGGGTTGCAGCCCCAGTACTTC
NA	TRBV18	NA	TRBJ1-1	CASSPGKGLTEAFF	TGTGCCAGCTCACCAGGGAAGGGGTTGACTGAAGCTTTCTTT
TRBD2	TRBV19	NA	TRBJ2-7	CASSRTSAPSYEQYF	TGTGCCAGTAGTAGGACTAGCGCCCCGTCCTACGAGCAGTACTTC
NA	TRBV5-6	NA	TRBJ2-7	CASSFPGNQQYF	TGTGCCAGCAGCTTTCCGGGGAACCAGCAGTACTTC
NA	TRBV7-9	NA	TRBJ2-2	CASSSLPSLTDDTGELFF	TGTGCCAGCAGCTCACTCCCCTCTTTGACGGACGACACCGGGGAGCTGTTTTTT